This T cell receptor beta chain was retrieved from a study of CD8 T cells in Susac syndrome. The authors reverse transcribed roughly 0.5 to 1 ug RNA with random hexamers. By means of immunoSEQ multiplex PCR, TCR beta CDR3 spanning 54 Vbeta and 13 Jbeta underwent amplification. TCRdb called the immunoSEQ multiplex PCR reads again in MiXCR, with one record for every CDR3 protein. The data show about 210,000 distinct CDR3 sequences, nearly 97% seen once. TCR beta was sequenced from blood CD8+ and CD4+ T cells. General study results and limits: It was acknowledged in the study that the number of individuals who were included in its TCR sequencing and HLA analysis was relatively small.

This CDR3 has 16 residues. Trimming left V 8 bases short and J 3 bases short, with 23 bases between. Germline V lookup: CDR1 MNHNY, CDR2 SVGAGI (reference sequence). In this sample, this clonotype turned up once. Its antigen is not known. The receptor comes from a human donor with multiple sclerosis. The rearrangement joins TRBV6-6 to TRBJ2-7; no definite D call. Sequenced sample: CD4+ T cells from PBMCs. Here the CDR3 reads CASCRPPRIGRYEQYF. Written as DNA, the CDR3 is TGTGCCAGCTGCCGACCCCCACGTATTGGGCGCTACGAGCAGTACTTC.